One sample yielded the 3 T cell receptor beta chains listed below, sequenced in a study of cytomegalovirus exposure and HLA in healthy donors. PCR primers comprised 60 Vbeta and 13 Jbeta primers. Here immunoSEQ multiplex PCR was the method, and the copy in TCRdb shows in-frame clones only, minus some. The table includes over 130,000 clones, more than 65% detected once. Material: PBMCs. These TCRs come from a man aged 50-60 years in good health and CMV-seropositive.

The gene calls are TRBV11-3 and TRBJ2-1; 10 nucleotides line up with TRBD2. Trimming cost V 3 bases and J 8 bases; bases outside gene matches: 4. Germline CDR1 and CDR2: SGHNT and YENEEA. The CDR3 runs to 14 residues. CDR3 in DNA: TGTGCCAGCAGCTTTCTAGCGGGAGACCATGAGCAGTTCTTC. This sequence encodes CASSFLAGDHEQFF.

The J gene is TRBJ2-7, the V gene TRBV4-1; 10 nucleotides agree with TRBD2. In germline, CDR1 is MGHRA, CDR2 YSYEKL. The V gene end was trimmed by 4 bases and the J gene end by 2 bases; junction bases not matched to a gene: 17. This CDR3 has 19 residues. This chain's CDR3 is CASSRLTYQTSGRPYEQYF. CDR3 DNA sequence: TGCGCCAGCAGCCGCCTAACGTACCAGACTAGCGGGCGACCCTACGAGCAGTACTTC.

The V and J genes are TRBV5-1 and TRBJ1-2; TRBD1 matches 8 bases. With 3 bases clipped from V and 5 bases from J, the junction kept 3 bases outside the gene matches. The CDR3 has 13 residues. CDR1 SGHRS and CDR2 YFSETQ come from the germline V gene. CDR3: CASSWGQAYGYTF. The CDR3 bases are TGCGCCAGCAGCTGGGGACAGGCGTATGGCTACACCTTC.